Reported below is one TCR beta chain. No antigen is known for it. Other nucleotide sequences from this sample produce the same CDR3. The table came from immunoSEQ multiplex PCR; TCRdb's copy has only in-frame clones and leaves some out. Of 85,000 to 130,000 clones in the sample, about 87% were seen once. The entry originates in a study of T cell responses to AZD1222 COVID-19 vaccine. Whole-study findings and limits: Just a handful of AZD1222 recipients tested seropositive at baseline.

The material was peripheral blood, obtained on day 0 of AZD1222 vaccination. This clonotype originated in an adult in good health.

CDR3 sequence reads: CASSSSSYNSPLHF. The DNA of the CDR3 is TGTGCCAGCTCGTCGAGCTCCTATAATTCACCCCTCCACTTT. J is TRBJ1-6 and V is TRBV18; D not resolved. Germline-derived CDR1 and CDR2 are KGHSH and LQKENI. The V and J ends lost 6 bases and 0 bases respectively, with 6 bases between them. CDR3 length equals 14 residues.